The 5 T cell receptor beta chains presented below share a single source sample, sequenced in a study of T cell responses to AZD1222 COVID-19 vaccine. Produced via immunoSEQ multiplex PCR; TCRdb's table is partial and in-frame only. The sample holds 110,000 to 150,000 clones; approximately 91% are singletons and the top ten take about 1.9%. The sample here was peripheral blood, taken 28 days after the second AZD1222 dose. The receptor set was obtained from an adult who received the AZD1222 COVID-19 vaccine.

The V and J genes are TRBV19 and TRBJ1-2; perhaps TRBD1 as D (6 bases). V lost 3 bases and J lost 4, with 15 bases in between. The germline CDR1 and CDR2 sequences are LNHDA and SQIVND (reference sequence). The length of the CDR3 is 15 residues. CDR3 bases: TGTGCCAGTAGTATGCCGACAGGAGCTACCTATGGCTACACCTTC. Protein product: CASSMPTGATYGYTF.

The J gene is TRBJ1-1, the V gene TRBV30, with D perhaps matching TRBD1 (6 bases). Trimming stripped 0 bases from V and 4 bases from J, with 12 bases between. Germline-derived CDR1 and CDR2 are GTSNPN and SVGIG (reference sequence). This CDR3 has 14 amino acids. This CDR3 is CAWSVTGYVTEAFF. DNA of the CDR3: TGTGCCTGGAGTGTAACAGGGTATGTCACTGAAGCTTTCTTT.

The CDR3 sequence: CASSFLDSPYEQYF. In nucleotides, the CDR3 is TGTGCCAGCAGTTTCTTGGACAGCCCCTACGAGCAGTACTTC. The chain joins TRBV28 to TRBJ2-7; TRBD1 might be the D (6 bases). In germline, CDR1 is MDHEN, CDR2 SYDVKM. The CDR3 runs to 14 residues. V lost 3 bases and J 2 bases, leaving 11 bases between the germline ends.

The V call is TRBV3-1 (or the pseudogene TRBV3-2), the J call TRBJ1-1; 7 bases align to TRBD1. V lost 0 bases, J lost 3 bases, and 19 bases stayed unmatched. Germline lookup yields CDR1 LGHDT and CDR2 YNNKEL (reference sequence). The CDR3 runs to 20 residues. The CDR3 DNA reads TGTGCCAGCAGCCAAGACAGGGGGACTAGATCCAGGGGAAAAGACACTGAAGCTTTCTTT. Its translation: CASSQDRGTRSRGKDTEAFF.

The chain recombines TRBV5-6 with TRBJ2-5; 10 bases are shared with TRBD1. Germline CDR1 is SGHDT and CDR2 is YYEEEE. After removal of 0 bases from V and 9 bases from J, the junction contained 5 bases not matched to a gene. This CDR3 has 14 residues. The CDR3 is CASSLVVTGGAQYF. CDR3 DNA sequence: TGTGCCAGCAGCTTGGTCGTGACAGGGGGCGCCCAGTACTTC.